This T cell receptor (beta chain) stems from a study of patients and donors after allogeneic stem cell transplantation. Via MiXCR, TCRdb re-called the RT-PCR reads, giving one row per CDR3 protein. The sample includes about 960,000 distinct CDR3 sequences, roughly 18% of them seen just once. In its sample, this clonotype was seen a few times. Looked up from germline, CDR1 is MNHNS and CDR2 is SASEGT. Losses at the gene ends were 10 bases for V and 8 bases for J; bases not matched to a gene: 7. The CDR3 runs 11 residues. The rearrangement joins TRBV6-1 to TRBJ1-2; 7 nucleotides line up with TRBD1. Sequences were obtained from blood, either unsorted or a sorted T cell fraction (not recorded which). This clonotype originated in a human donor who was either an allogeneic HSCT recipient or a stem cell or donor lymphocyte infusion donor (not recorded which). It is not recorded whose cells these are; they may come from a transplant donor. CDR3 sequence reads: CATNRGSGYTF. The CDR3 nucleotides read TGTGCCACCAACAGGGGATCCGGCTACACCTTC.